One and the same sample provided the 21 T cell receptor beta chains below, sequenced in a study of cytomegalovirus exposure and HLA in healthy donors. The PCR contained 60 Vbeta and 13 Jbeta primers. Some clones are missing from TCRdb's copy, which holds only in-frame ones; the method was immunoSEQ multiplex PCR. The table for this sample gives roughly 70,000 clones. The sequenced sample was PBMCs. All receptors come from a female donor in good health and CMV-seropositive.

This chain connects TRBV18 to TRBJ1-5; no reliable D call. V shed 4 bases and J shed 4 bases, with 14 bases lying between them. The CDR3 runs to 15 residues. Germline CDR1 is KGHSH and CDR2 is LQKENI. The CDR3 nucleotides read TGTGCCAGCTCACTAACGGGTCAGTATAATCAGCCCCAGCATTTT. Translating gives CASSLTGQYNQPQHF.

The chain is built from TRBV28 and TRBJ2-7, with TRBD1 as a possible D gene (5 bases). The V gene's germline CDR1 is MDHEN and CDR2 SYDVKM. This CDR3 has 16 residues. Deletions cut 2 bases from V and 3 bases from J, with 17 bases between. The CDR3 is CASSLRIVTGHYEQYF. As DNA, the CDR3 is TGTGCCAGCAGTTTAAGGATCGTAACAGGACACTACGAGCAGTACTTC.

The chain couples TRBV2 to TRBJ1-2; no clear D gene. This CDR3 is built from 13 residues. Trimming took 5 bases from V and 8 from J, leaving 15 bases between them. CDR1 and CDR2 (germline): SNHLY, FYNNEI. As DNA, the CDR3 is TGTGCCAGCAGTTTGCGGGATTCCGGAGGCTACACCTTC. As protein: CASSLRDSGGYTF. Variable domain in full (rest from reference TRBV2 and TRBJ1-2): EPEVTQTPSHQVTQMGQEVILRCVPISNHLYFYWYRQILGQKVEFLVSFYNNEISEKSEIFDDQFSVERPDGSNFTLKIRSTKLEDSAMYFCASSLRDSGGYTFGSGTRLTVV.

This chain joins TRBV5-1 and TRBJ1-2, with 8 positions matching TRBD1. V lost 0 bases, J lost 5 bases, and 6 bases stayed unmatched. CDR3 length equals 15 residues. CDR1 is SGHRS and CDR2 is YFSETQ in the germline V gene. The CDR3 nucleotides are TGCGCCAGCAGCTTGGGGACAGGGCGCCTTTATGGCTACACCTTC. It codes for CASSLGTGRLYGYTF.

The chain links TRBV27 to TRBJ2-3; maybe TRBD1 (6 bases). Germline assignment: CDR1 MNHEY and CDR2 SMNVEV (reference sequence). This CDR3 has 14 residues. Trimming pared 2 bases from V and 5 bases from J, leaving 11 bases between. CDR3 sequence (DNA): TGTGCCAGCAGTTTAGGGGGCGGTTTAGATACGCAGTATTTT. Amino acid sequence: CASSLGGGLDTQYF.

The CDR3 DNA sequence: TGTGCCAGCAGCCCCAAGAACAACAGGTTTCCTAACTATGGCTACACCTTC. Amino acid sequence: CASSPKNNRFPNYGYTF. The rearrangement joins TRBV7-8 to TRBJ1-2; TRBD1 might be the D (5 bases). The CDR3 totals 17 residues. Germline CDR1 SGHVS, CDR2 FQNEAQ. V dropped 5 bases and J dropped 0 bases, with 19 bases sitting between them.

The V call is TRBV4-3, the J call TRBJ2-3; the match to TRBD2 covers 13 bases. The CDR3 is 17 amino acids. J gave up 6 bases and V 0 bases, and 6 bases lay outside the gene matches. Germline values: CDR1 LGHNA, CDR2 YSLEER. The CDR3 loop is CASSQDRLAGGRDTQYF. CDR3 sequence (DNA): TGCGCCAGCAGCCAAGATAGACTAGCGGGGGGTAGGGATACGCAGTATTTT.

The chain joins TRBV6-5 to TRBJ1-3; no clear D. Trimming stripped 10 bases from V and 7 bases from J, with 11 bases between. The germline gives CDR1 MNHEY, CDR2 SVGAGI. The CDR3 is 11 residues long. Here the CDR3 reads CATKYGNTIYF. CDR3 in DNA: TGTGCCACAAAGTATGGCAACACCATATATTTT.

The rearrangement uses TRBV29-1 and TRBJ1-2; tentatively, D is TRBD1 (6 bases). Trimming cost V 4 bases and J 8 bases, with 17 bases left between them. CDR1 and CDR2 from the germline V gene are SQVTM and ANQGSEA. This CDR3 is built from 13 residues. The chain's CDR3 is CSVVNQGLSGYTF. The CDR3 nucleotides read TGCAGCGTTGTTAACCAGGGGTTGAGCGGCTACACCTTC.

The V gene is TRBV5-1, the J gene TRBJ2-2; D perhaps matches TRBD1 (5 bases). CDR3 length equals 14 residues. V gave up 3 bases and J gave up 4 bases, with 10 bases separating them. Per germline, CDR1 SGHRS and CDR2 YFSETQ. This chain's CDR3 is CASSYQQATGELFF. The CDR3 bases are TGCGCCAGCAGCTACCAACAGGCCACCGGGGAGCTGTTTTTT. The full variable domain, completed using reference TRBV5-1 and TRBJ2-2, is KAGVTQTPRYLIKTRGQQVTLSCSPISGHRSVSWYQQTPGQGLQFLFEYFSETQRNKGNFPGRFSGRQFSNSRSEMNVSTLELGDSALYLCASSYQQATGELFFGEGSRLTVL.

The chain joins TRBV30 to TRBJ1-4; possible D gene TRBD1, 5 bases. The V gene lost 3 bases and the J gene lost 3 bases, with 14 bases spanning the gap. CDR3 size: 15 residues. Germline lookup yields CDR1 GTSNPN and CDR2 SVGIG (reference sequence). CDR3 DNA sequence: TGTGCCTGGAGGGACAAGGGGCTGGCTAATGAAAAACTGTTTTTT. Amino acid sequence: CAWRDKGLANEKLFF.

The chain links TRBV27 to TRBJ1-6, with a possible D match to TRBD1 (5 bases). In germline, CDR1 is MNHEY, CDR2 SMNVEV (reference sequence). V was pared by 5 bases and J by 3 bases, with 11 bases between. The CDR3 spans 15 residues. DNA for the CDR3: TGTGCCAGCAGTACTGACAGCTTCTATAATTCACCCCTCCACTTT. Translated: CASSTDSFYNSPLHF.

This chain links TRBV19 with TRBJ1-5, with 7 bases identical to TRBD1. This CDR3 has 16 amino acids. Germline V gene lookup returns CDR1 LNHDA and CDR2 SQIVND (reference sequence). The junction had 9 bases not matched to a gene; V was cut back by 7 bases and J by 0 bases. The CDR3 DNA follows: TGTGCCAGTATCCCCGGGACAGATTATAGCAATCAGCCCCAGCATTTT. Protein product: CASIPGTDYSNQPQHF.

The CDR3 region is CSVDDRLNTEAFF. CDR3 nucleotides: TGCAGCGTTGATGACAGATTGAACACTGAAGCTTTCTTT. The V call is TRBV29-1, the J call TRBJ1-1, with a weak D call TRBD1 (5 bases). Trimming cost V 3 bases and J 0 bases, with 8 bases left between them. Germline loops: CDR1 SQVTM, CDR2 ANQGSEA. The CDR3 has 13 residues.

The chain has TRBV19 and TRBJ1-1, with D uncertain. There are 11 residues in the CDR3. Germline V gives CDR1 LNHDA, CDR2 SQIVND (reference sequence). V was clipped by 6 bases and J by 6 bases, with 8 bases between them. The CDR3 is CASSRTPEAFF. CDR3 nucleotide sequence: TGTGCCAGTAGCCGCACTCCTGAAGCTTTCTTT.

V and J are TRBV2 and TRBJ1-5; D is unclear. Trimming pared 5 bases from V and 0 bases from J, leaving 11 bases between. This CDR3 has 15 amino acids. Germline V lookup: CDR1 SNHLY, CDR2 FYNNEI. The chain's CDR3 is CASSYQAISNQPQHF. Written as DNA, the CDR3 is TGTGCCAGCAGTTATCAGGCAATTAGCAATCAGCCCCAGCATTTT.

The chain is built from TRBV7-8 and TRBJ2-7; the D gene is possibly TRBD2 (5 bases). This CDR3 has 13 amino acids. Germline V lookup: CDR1 SGHVS, CDR2 FQNEAQ. Trimming took off 5 bases at V and 9 bases at J, with 17 bases between the two ends. In DNA form, the CDR3 reads TGTGCCAGCAGCCCCCCCCCGCCGGGGTGGCAGTACTTC. Amino acid sequence: CASSPPPPGWQYF.

V and J are TRBV5-8 and TRBJ2-6, with D maybe TRBD1 (6 bases). V gave up 4 bases and J gave up 4 bases, with 15 bases separating them. The CDR3 covers 16 residues. Germline assignment: CDR1 SGHTS and CDR2 YDEGEE. The CDR3 loop is CASSRAKGTGANVLTF. CDR3 nucleotide sequence: TGTGCCAGCAGCCGCGCAAAGGGGACAGGGGCCAACGTCCTGACTTTC.

This chain joins TRBV18 and TRBJ2-5; D gene unclear. In germline, CDR1 is KGHSH, CDR2 LQKENI. This CDR3 region has 12 residues. V lost 5 bases to trimming and J lost 5 bases, with 9 bases between them. The CDR3 bases are TGTGCCAGCTCAGAGTTCGGGGAGACCCAGTACTTC. Residues: CASSEFGETQYF.

The rearrangement uses TRBV11-2 and TRBJ2-5; the match to TRBD1 covers 12 bases. This CDR3 comprises 14 residues. Germline CDR1 and CDR2: SGHAT and FQNNGV. The V segment lost 4 bases and the J segment 4 bases; nucleotides outside the gene matches: 1. In DNA, the CDR3 is TGTGCCAGCAGCTCGGGACAGGGGGCAGAGACCCAGTACTTC. Its translation is CASSSGQGAETQYF.

The CDR3 DNA sequence: TGTGCTAGTGGACAGGGCAATGAGCAGTTCTTC. Amino acid sequence: CASGQGNEQFF. The chain links TRBV12-5 to TRBJ2-1; a weak D match, TRBD1 (6 bases). The germline gives CDR1 LGHNT, CDR2 FRNRAP. The CDR3 consists of 11 residues. V was cut by 6 bases and J by 6 bases, with 6 bases left in between.